A selection of T cell receptor beta chains follows, all from one sample in a study of T-cell reconstitution after alpha-beta-depleted transplantation in children. One entry per CDR3 protein results from TCRdb running MiXCR on the PCR reads. The repertoire consists of about 610,000 distinct CDR3 sequences, with over 9.5% occurring once and the leading ten covering about 4%. The sample was PBMCs from the stem cell graft donor, taken from the stem cell graft. The receptors shown here come from a human donor who donated a stem cell graft to a child with acute myeloid leukemia. The CDR3 runs from the conserved cysteine through the conserved F or W. A D gene is named only where the DNA matches it firmly. Size is stated for part of the rows, as once, few or many counts, or as a class when the clone is expanded.

D gene,clone size,V gene,J gene,CDR3 protein,CDR3 DNA
TRBD2,-,TRBV7-9,TRBJ2-1,CASSHLAGGPNNEQFF,TGTGCCAGCAGCCACTTAGCGGGAGGCCCGAACAATGAGCAGTTCTTC
-,few,TRBV7-2,TRBJ2-7,CASSFDRNSYEQYF,TGTGCCAGCAGCTTTGACAGAAACTCCTACGAGCAGTACTTC
TRBD1,few,TRBV2,TRBJ2-2,CASSLQGAPGELFF,TGTGCCAGCAGTTTACAGGGGGCCCCGGGGGAGCTGTTTTTT
-,many,TRBV3-1,TRBJ2-7,CASSQGHEQYF,TGTGCCAGCAGCCAAGGACACGAGCAGTACTTC
TRBD2,many,TRBV3-1,TRBJ2-1,CASSQGQAGVGNEQFF,TGTGCCAGCAGCCAAGGCCAAGCGGGAGTCGGGAATGAGCAGTTCTTC
-,-,TRBV7-9,TRBJ2-6,CASSLALGSGANVLTF,TGTGCCAGCAGCTTAGCGTTGGGGTCTGGGGCCAACGTCCTGACTTTC
-,few,TRBV29-1,TRBJ2-1,CSVEGSQYNEQFF,TGCAGCGTTGAAGGGTCCCAATACAATGAGCAGTTCTTC
-,many,TRBV6-6,TRBJ1-2,CASSLDTNYGYTF,TGTGCCAGCAGTCTCGACACGAACTATGGCTACACCTTC
TRBD1,few,TRBV7-2,TRBJ2-4,CASSAAGTENIQYF,TGTGCCAGCAGCGCGGCCGGGACAGAAAACATTCAGTACTTC
TRBD1,-,TRBV4-3,TRBJ1-3,CASSPHGQAGNTIYF,TGCGCCAGCAGCCCTCATGGACAGGCTGGAAACACCATATATTTT
-,-,TRBV6-1,TRBJ2-3,CASSHLRADTQYF,TGTGCCAGCAGCCACCTCCGGGCAGATACGCAGTATTTT
TRBD2,few,TRBV6-2/TRBV6-3,TRBJ2-1,CASRTGTSGNEQFF,TGTGCCAGCAGAACCGGGACTAGCGGCAATGAGCAGTTCTTC
-,-,TRBV20-1,TRBJ2-3,CSARDPQMDTQYF,TGCAGTGCTAGAGATCCCCAGATGGATACGCAGTATTTT
TRBD1,-,TRBV3-1,TRBJ1-2,CASSLWDRDGYTF,TGTGCCAGCAGCCTCTGGGACAGGGACGGCTACACCTTC
-,-,TRBV28,TRBJ1-2,CASSSSSGVQGYTF,TGTGCCAGCAGTTCCTCATCAGGGGTTCAAGGCTACACCTTC
TRBD2,-,TRBV27,TRBJ2-2,CASMRERYTGELFF,TGTGCCAGCATGCGGGAGAGATACACCGGGGAGCTGTTTTTT
TRBD2,few,TRBV28,TRBJ2-1,CASSSGFGTSGNEQFF,TGTGCCAGCAGTTCGGGGTTCGGGACTAGCGGGAATGAGCAGTTCTTC
TRBD1,-,TRBV3-1,TRBJ1-2,CASSFGTGGGYTF,TGTGCCAGCAGCTTTGGGACAGGGGGAGGCTACACCTTC
TRBD1,-,TRBV24-1,TRBJ2-3,CATSDWAGGFTDTQYF,TGTGCCACCAGTGATTGGGCAGGGGGATTCACAGATACGCAGTATTTT
-,many,TRBV15,TRBJ2-7,CATSGTVYEQYF,TGTGCCACCAGCGGGACCGTCTACGAGCAGTACTTC
TRBD1,-,TRBV5-4,TRBJ1-3,CASSLGGRGPGNTIYF,TGTGCCAGCAGCTTGGGGGGCAGGGGGCCTGGAAACACCATATATTTT
TRBD1,few,TRBV20-1,TRBJ1-6,CSARRRTGENSPLHF,TGCAGTGCTAGACGCCGGACAGGGGAGAATTCACCCCTCCACTTT
TRBD2,-,TRBV20-1,TRBJ2-3,CSATNRLAGPKVTDTQYF,TGCAGTGCCACTAATCGACTAGCGGGACCAAAAGTCACAGATACGCAGTATTTT
TRBD1,-,TRBV6-2/TRBV6-3,TRBJ2-7,CASNQGQGGEQYF,TGTGCCAGCAATCAAGGACAGGGTGGAGAGCAGTACTTC
-,few,TRBV29-1,TRBJ1-3,CSVISAGNTIYF,TGCAGCGTGATATCAGCTGGAAACACCATATATTTT
TRBD1,many,TRBV20-1,TRBJ2-2,CSAPRTGRGTGELFF,TGCAGTGCGCCTCGGACAGGGCGCGGCACCGGGGAGCTGTTTTTT
TRBD2,few,TRBV6-2/TRBV6-3,TRBJ2-3,CAASGWGTDTQYF,TGTGCCGCTAGCGGTTGGGGGACAGATACGCAGTATTTT
-,few,TRBV20-1,TRBJ1-2,CSARGQSPGGYTF,TGCAGTGCTAGAGGACAATCGCCCGGGGGCTACACCTTC
-,-,TRBV20-1,TRBJ2-1,CSAPRLGLIVGEQFF,TGCAGTGCTCCCCGTTTAGGACTAATTGTGGGTGAGCAGTTCTTC
-,-,TRBV28,TRBJ1-1,CASSLVRSNTEAFF,TGTGCCAGCAGTTTAGTTAGGTCGAACACTGAAGCTTTCTTT
TRBD1,-,TRBV29-1,TRBJ1-3,CSVRTGGNTIYF,TGCAGCGTCCGGACAGGGGGAAACACCATATATTTT
TRBD1,few,TRBV7-6,TRBJ2-7,CASSLQQGVDEQYF,TGTGCCAGCAGCTTACAACAGGGGGTTGACGAGCAGTACTTC
-,-,TRBV28,TRBJ2-3,CASSATRTDTQYF,TGTGCCAGCAGTGCCACCAGGACAGATACGCAGTATTTT
-,-,TRBV7-8,TRBJ2-7,CASSLAVDEQYF,TGTGCCAGCAGCTTAGCCGTGGACGAGCAGTACTTC
-,-,TRBV20-1,TRBJ1-2,CSARDWGITVHYGYTF,TGCAGTGCTAGAGATTGGGGGATAACTGTCCATTATGGCTACACCTTC
-,few,TRBV2,TRBJ2-3,CASSESASTDTQYF,TGTGCCAGCAGTGAATCGGCCAGCACAGATACGCAGTATTTT
TRBD1,few,TRBV29-1,TRBJ1-5,CSVKPQGVDQPQHF,TGCAGCGTTAAGCCCCAGGGGGTGGATCAGCCCCAGCATTTT
-,few,TRBV5-1,TRBJ1-3,CASSRLGGDTIYF,TGCGCCAGCAGCCGCCTTGGGGGGGACACCATATATTTT
-,many,TRBV7-9,TRBJ2-3,CASSLAGGVTDTQYF,TGTGCCAGCAGCTTAGCGGGAGGTGTGACAGATACGCAGTATTTT
-,-,TRBV15,TRBJ1-2,CATSREPPGRQTGGYTF,TGTGCCACCAGCAGAGAACCTCCGGGACGACAAACCGGAGGCTACACCTTC
TRBD2,many,TRBV20-1,TRBJ2-1,CSAPGLAGDKNSYNEQFF,TGCAGTGCTCCCGGACTAGCGGGAGATAAAAACTCCTACAATGAGCAGTTCTTC
-,-,TRBV5-6,TRBJ2-2,CASSSGTGHTGELFF,TGTGCCAGCAGCTCCGGGACTGGACACACCGGGGAGCTGTTTTTT